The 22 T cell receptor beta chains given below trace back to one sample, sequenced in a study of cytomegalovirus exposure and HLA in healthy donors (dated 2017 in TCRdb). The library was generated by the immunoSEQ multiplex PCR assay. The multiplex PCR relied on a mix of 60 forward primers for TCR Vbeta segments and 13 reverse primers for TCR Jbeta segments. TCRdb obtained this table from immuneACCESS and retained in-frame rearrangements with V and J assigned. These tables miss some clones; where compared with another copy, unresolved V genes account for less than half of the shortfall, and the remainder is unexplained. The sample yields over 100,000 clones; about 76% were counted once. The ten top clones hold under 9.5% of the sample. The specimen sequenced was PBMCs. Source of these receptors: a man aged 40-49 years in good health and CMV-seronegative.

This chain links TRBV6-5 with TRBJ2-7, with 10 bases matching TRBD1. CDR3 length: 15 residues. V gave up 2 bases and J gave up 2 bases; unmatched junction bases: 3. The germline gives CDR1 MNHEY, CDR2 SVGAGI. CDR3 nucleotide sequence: TGTGCCAGCAGTTACCGGGGACAGGGGCCCTACGAGCAGTACTTC. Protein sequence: CASSYRGQGPYEQYF.

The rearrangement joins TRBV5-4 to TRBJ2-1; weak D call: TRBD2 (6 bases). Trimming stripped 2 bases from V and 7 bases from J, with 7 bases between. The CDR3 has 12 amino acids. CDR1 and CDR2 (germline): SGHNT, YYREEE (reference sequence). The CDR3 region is CASSFGGNEQFF. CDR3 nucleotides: TGTGCCAGCAGCTTCGGGGGAAATGAGCAGTTCTTC. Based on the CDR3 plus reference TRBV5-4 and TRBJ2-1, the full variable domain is ETGVTQSPTHLIKTRGQQVTLRCSSQSGHNTVSWYQQALGQGPQFIFQYYREEENGRGNFPPRFSGLQFPNYSSELNVNALELDDSALYLCASSFGGNEQFFGPGTRLTVL.

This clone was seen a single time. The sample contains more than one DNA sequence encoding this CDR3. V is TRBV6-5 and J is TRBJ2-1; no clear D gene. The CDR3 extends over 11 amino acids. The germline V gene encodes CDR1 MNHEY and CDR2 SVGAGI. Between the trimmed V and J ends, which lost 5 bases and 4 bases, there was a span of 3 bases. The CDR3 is CASSTYNEQFF. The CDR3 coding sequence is TGTGCCAGCAGTACTTACAATGAGCAGTTCTTC.

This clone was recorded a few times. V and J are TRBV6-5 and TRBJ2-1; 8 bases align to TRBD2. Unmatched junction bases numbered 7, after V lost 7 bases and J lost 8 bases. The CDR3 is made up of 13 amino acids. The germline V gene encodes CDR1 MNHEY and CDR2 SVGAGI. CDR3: CASIPGGADEQFF. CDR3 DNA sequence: TGTGCCAGCATCCCGGGGGGGGCCGATGAGCAGTTCTTC.

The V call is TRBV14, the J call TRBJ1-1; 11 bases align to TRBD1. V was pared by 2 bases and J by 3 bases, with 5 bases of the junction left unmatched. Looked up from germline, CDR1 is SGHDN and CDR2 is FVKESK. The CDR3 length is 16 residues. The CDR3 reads CASSQRTGGLDTEAFF. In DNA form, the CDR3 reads TGTGCCAGCAGCCAACGGACAGGGGGCCTGGACACTGAAGCTTTCTTT.

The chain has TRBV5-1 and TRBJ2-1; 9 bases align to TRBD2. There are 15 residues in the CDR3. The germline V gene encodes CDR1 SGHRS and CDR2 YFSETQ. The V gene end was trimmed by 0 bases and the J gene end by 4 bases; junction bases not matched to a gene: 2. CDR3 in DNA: TGCGCCAGCAGCTTGGGACTAGCGGTGTACAATGAGCAGTTCTTC. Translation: CASSLGLAVYNEQFF.

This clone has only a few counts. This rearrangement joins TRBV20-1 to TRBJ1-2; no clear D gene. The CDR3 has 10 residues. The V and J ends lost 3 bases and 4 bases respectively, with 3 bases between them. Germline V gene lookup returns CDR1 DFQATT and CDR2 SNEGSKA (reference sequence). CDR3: CSASFYGYTF. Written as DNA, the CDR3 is TGCAGTGCTAGCTTCTATGGCTACACCTTC.

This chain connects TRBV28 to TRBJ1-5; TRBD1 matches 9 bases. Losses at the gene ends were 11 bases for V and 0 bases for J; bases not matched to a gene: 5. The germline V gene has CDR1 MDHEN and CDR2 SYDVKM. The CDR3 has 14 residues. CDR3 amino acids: CAASTGGSNQPQHF. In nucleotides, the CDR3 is TGTGCCGCCTCGACAGGGGGTAGCAATCAGCCCCAGCATTTT.

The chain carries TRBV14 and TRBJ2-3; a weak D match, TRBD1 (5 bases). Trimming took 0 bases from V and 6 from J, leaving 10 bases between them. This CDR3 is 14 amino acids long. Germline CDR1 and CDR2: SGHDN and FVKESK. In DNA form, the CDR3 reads TGTGCCAGCAGCCAAGAGAAAGGGGTTGATACGCAGTATTTT. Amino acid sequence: CASSQEKGVDTQYF.

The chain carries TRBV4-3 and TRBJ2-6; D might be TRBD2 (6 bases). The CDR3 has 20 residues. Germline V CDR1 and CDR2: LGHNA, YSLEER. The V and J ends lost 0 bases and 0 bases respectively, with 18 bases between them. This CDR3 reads CASSQDYGSVGGSGANVLTF. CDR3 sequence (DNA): TGCGCCAGCAGCCAAGACTACGGTTCAGTCGGGGGCTCTGGGGCCAACGTCCTGACTTTC.

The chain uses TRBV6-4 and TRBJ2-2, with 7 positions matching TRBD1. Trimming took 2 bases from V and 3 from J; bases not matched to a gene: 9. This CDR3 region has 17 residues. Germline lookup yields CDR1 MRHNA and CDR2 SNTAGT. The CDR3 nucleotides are TGTGCCAGCAGTGACACGACAGGGAATAAGGACACCGGGGAGCTGTTTTTT. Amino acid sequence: CASSDTTGNKDTGELFF.

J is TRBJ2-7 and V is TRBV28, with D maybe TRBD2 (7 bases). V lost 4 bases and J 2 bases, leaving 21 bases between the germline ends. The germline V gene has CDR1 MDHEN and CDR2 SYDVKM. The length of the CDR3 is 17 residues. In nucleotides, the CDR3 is TGTGCCAGCAGTTCTCAGGGAGGGGGGACGTTCCCCTACGAGCAGTACTTC. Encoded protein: CASSSQGGGTFPYEQYF.

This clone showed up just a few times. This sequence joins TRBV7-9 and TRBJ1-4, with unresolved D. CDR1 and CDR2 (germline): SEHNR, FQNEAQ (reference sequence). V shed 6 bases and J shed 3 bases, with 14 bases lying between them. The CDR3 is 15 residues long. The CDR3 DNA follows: TGTGCCAGCAGTATCCTTAGAGAAGCTAATGAAAAACTGTTTTTT. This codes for CASSILREANEKLFF.

The CDR3 DNA reads as TGTGCCAGCAGCTTAGAGGCAGGCAACTATGGCTACACCTTC. This translates into CASSLEAGNYGYTF. The rearrangement uses TRBV11-2 and TRBJ1-2, with no clear D. The V and J ends lost 0 bases and 2 bases respectively, with 7 bases between them. This CDR3 has 14 amino acids. The germline V gene has CDR1 SGHAT and CDR2 FQNNGV.

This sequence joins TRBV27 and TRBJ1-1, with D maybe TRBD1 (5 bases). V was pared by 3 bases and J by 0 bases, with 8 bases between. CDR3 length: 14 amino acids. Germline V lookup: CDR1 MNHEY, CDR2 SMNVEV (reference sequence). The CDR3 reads CASSLGQVNTEAFF. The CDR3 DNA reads TGTGCCAGCAGTTTGGGGCAGGTGAACACTGAAGCTTTCTTT.

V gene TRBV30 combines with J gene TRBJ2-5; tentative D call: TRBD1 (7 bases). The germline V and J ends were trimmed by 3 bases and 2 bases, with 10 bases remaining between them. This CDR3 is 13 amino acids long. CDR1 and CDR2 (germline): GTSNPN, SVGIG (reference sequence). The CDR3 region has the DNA TGTGCCTGGAGCAGGGGGACTCAAGAGACCCAGTACTTC. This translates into CAWSRGTQETQYF.

The CDR3 sequence is CASSPGVEMNTEAFF. CDR3 sequence (DNA): TGTGCCAGCTCGCCGGGGGTAGAGATGAACACTGAAGCTTTCTTT. This rearrangement joins TRBV18 to TRBJ1-1; perhaps TRBD1 as D (5 bases). V was pared by 6 bases and J by 0 bases, with 14 bases between. Germline V gene sequence: CDR1 KGHSH, CDR2 LQKENI. The CDR3 extends over 15 amino acids.

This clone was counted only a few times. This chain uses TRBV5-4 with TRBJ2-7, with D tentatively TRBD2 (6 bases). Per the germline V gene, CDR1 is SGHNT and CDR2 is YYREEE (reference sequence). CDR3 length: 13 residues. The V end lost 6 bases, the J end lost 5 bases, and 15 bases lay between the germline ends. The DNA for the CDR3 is TGTGCCAGCACTTATGGATGGGGGGACGAGCAGTACTTC. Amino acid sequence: CASTYGWGDEQYF.

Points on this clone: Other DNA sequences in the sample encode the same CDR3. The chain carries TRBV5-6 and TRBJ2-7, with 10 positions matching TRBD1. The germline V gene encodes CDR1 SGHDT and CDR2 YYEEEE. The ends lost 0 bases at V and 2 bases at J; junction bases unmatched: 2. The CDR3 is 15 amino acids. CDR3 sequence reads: CASSLGTGGTYEQYF. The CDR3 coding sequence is TGTGCCAGCAGCTTGGGGACAGGGGGTACCTACGAGCAGTACTTC.

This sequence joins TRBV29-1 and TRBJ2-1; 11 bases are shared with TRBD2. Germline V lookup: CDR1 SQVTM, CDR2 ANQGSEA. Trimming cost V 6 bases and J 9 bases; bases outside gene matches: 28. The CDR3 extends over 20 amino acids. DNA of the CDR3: TGCAGCGTCCCCAGCAGGCTAGCGGGGGGACCACGTCGTCCCCCGGGTGAGCAGTTCTTC. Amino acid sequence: CSVPSRLAGGPRRPPGEQFF.

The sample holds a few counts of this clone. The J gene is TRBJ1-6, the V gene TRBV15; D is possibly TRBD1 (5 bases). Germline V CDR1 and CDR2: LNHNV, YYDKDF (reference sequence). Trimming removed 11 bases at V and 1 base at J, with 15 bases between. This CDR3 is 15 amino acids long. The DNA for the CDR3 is TGTGCCGTCGGGACTTCACGGTCCTATAATTCACCCCTCCACTTT. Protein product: CAVGTSRSYNSPLHF. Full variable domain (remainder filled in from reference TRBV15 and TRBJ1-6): DAMVIQNPRYQVTQFGKPVTLSCSQTLNHNVMYWYQQKSSQAPKLLFHYYDKDFNNEADTPDNFQSRRPNTSFCFLDIRSPGLGDTAMYLCAVGTSRSYNSPLHFGNGTRLTVT.

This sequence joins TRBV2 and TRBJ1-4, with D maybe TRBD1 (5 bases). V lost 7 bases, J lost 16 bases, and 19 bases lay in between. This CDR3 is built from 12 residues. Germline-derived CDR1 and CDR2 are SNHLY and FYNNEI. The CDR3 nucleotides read TGTGCCAGCACCCTCGAGGCAGGGTTTGCGTTTTTT. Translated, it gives CASTLEAGFAFF.